Given below is one TCR beta chain in context. This sample is part of a study of blood T cell repertoires in COVID-19. As for the study in general: The study drew acute and convalescent COVID-19 samples from the United States, Italy and Spain. The analysed material was cDNA or gDNA that came from T cells, B-cell-depleted T cells, or PBMCs.

Per the original methods: Reference gene primer amplification yielded estimated nucleated cell counts. The assay was immunoSEQ multiplex PCR, and TCRdb's table has in-frame clones only and misses some. That table gives V, J and clone size, and the DNA gave D and trimming. This table has 230,000 or so clones, about 86% appearing once. Per the germline V gene, CDR1 is SGHDT and CDR2 is YYEEEE. The CDR3 has 14 residues. V lost 1 base and J 2 bases, leaving 9 bases between the germline ends. This clonotype was obtained from a man aged 40-49 years with active or convalescent COVID-19. This chain uses TRBV5-6 with TRBJ1-1; D unclear. Sequenced: peripheral blood. The CDR3 DNA reads as TGTGCCAGCAGCTTGAGCGCCCTAAACACTGAAGCTTTCTTT. As protein: CASSLSALNTEAFF.